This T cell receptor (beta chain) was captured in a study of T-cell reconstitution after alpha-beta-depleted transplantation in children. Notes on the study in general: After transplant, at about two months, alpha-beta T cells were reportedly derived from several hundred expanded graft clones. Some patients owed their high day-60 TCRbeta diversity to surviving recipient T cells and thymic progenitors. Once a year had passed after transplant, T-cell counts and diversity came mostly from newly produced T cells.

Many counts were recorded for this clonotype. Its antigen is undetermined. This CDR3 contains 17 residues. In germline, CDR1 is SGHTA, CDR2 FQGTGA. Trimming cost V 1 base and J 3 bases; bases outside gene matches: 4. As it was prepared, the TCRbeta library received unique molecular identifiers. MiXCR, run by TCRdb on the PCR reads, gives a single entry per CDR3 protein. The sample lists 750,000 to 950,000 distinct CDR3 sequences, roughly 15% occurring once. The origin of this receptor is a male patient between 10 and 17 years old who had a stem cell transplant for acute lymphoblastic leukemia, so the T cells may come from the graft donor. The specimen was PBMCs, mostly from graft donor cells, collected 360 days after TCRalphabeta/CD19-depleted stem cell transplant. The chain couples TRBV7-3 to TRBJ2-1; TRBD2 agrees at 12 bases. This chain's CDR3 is CASSLRASGRVYNEQFF. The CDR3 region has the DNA TGTGCCAGCAGCTTAAGGGCTAGCGGGAGGGTCTACAATGAGCAGTTCTTC.